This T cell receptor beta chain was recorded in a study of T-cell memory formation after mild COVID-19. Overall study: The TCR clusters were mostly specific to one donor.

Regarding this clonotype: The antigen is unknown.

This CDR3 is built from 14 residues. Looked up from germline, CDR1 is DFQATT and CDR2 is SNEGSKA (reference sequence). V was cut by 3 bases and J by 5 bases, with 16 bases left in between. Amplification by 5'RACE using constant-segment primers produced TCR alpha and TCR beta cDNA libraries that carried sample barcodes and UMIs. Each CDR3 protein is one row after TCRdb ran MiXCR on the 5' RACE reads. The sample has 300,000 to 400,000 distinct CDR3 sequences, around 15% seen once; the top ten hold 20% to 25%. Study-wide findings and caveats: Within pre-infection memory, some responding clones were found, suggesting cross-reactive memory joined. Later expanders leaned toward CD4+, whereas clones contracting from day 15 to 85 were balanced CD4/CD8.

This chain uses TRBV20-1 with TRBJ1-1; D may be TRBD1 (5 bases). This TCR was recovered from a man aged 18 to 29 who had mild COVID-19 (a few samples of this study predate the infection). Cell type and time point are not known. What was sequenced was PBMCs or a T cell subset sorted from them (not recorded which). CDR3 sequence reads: CSAREGEGTTEAFF. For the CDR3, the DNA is TGCAGTGCTAGGGAAGGAGAGGGGACTACTGAAGCTTTCTTT.